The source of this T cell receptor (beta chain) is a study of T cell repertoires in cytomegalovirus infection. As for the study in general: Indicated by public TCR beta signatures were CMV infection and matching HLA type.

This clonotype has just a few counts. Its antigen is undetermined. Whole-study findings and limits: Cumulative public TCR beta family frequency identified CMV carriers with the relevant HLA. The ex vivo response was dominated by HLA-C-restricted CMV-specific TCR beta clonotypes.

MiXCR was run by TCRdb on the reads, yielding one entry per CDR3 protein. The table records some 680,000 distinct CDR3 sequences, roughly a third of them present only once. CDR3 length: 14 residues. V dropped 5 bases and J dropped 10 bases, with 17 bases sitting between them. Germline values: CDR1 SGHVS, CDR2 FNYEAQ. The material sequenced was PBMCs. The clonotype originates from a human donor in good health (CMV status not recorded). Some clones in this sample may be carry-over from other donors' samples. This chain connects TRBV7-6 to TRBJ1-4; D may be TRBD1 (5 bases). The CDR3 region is CASSRTPIGGKLFF. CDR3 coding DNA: TGTGCCAGCAGCCGGACCCCCATCGGGGGAAAACTGTTTTTT. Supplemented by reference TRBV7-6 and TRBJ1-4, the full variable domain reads GAGVSQSPRYKVTKRGQDVALRCDPISGHVSLYWYRQALGQGPEFLTYFNYEAQQDKSGLPNDRFSAERPEGSISTLTIQRTEQRDSAMYRCASSRTPIGGKLFFGSGTQLSVL.